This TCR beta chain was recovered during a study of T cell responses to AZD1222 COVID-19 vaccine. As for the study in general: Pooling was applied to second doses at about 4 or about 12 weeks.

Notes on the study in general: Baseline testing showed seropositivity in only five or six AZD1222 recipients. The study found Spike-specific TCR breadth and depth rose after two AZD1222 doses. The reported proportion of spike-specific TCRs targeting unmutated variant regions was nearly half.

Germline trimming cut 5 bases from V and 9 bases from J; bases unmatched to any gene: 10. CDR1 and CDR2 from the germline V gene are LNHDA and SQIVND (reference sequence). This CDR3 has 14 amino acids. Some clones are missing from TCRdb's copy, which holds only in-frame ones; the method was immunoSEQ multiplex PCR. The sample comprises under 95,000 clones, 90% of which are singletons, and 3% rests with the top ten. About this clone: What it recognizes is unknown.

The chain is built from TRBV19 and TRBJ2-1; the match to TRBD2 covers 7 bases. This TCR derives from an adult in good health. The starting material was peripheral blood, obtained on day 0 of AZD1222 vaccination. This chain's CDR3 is CASSGRTRASEQFF. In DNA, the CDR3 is TGTGCCAGTAGTGGAAGGACTAGGGCCAGTGAGCAGTTCTTC.